This is a list of T cell receptor beta chains from one sample in a study of blood T cells in healthy people across ages. TCRdb passed the 5' RACE reads through MiXCR, listing each CDR3 protein once. The repertoire includes roughly 1.9 million distinct CDR3 sequences, roughly 43% of them detected once, and 20% to 25% sits in the top ten. The sequencing input was blood. All receptors derive from a human donor in good health. Each CDR3 is given with its conserved first and last residue. Each record gives: clone size, J gene, D gene, V gene, CDR3 DNA, CDR3 protein. A D gene is named only where the DNA matches it firmly. For some rows the clone size is stated as once, few or many, or as a class when expanded; others skip it.

abundance: NA
j_gene: TRBJ2-3
d_gene: NA
v_gene: TRBV4-3
CDR3nt: TGCGCCAGCAGCCAAGAAAAGAGGCGGCGGGGTGTCTTCACAGATACGCAGTATTTT
CDR3aa: CASSQEKRRRGVFTDTQYF

abundance: NA
j_gene: TRBJ2-7
d_gene: TRBD1
v_gene: TRBV5-6
CDR3nt: TGTGCCAGCAGCACAAACAGGGGCATGATACGTTACGAGCAGTACTTC
CDR3aa: CASSTNRGMIRYEQYF

abundance: NA
j_gene: TRBJ2-7
d_gene: TRBD1
v_gene: TRBV20-1
CDR3nt: TGCAATGCTAGAGCAGGGGGCTACGAGCAGTACTTC
CDR3aa: CNARAGGYEQYF

abundance: NA
j_gene: TRBJ1-1
d_gene: NA
v_gene: TRBV5-1
CDR3nt: TGCGCCAGCAGCTTGGCGGGGACCCGAGGGAACACTGAAGCTTTCTTT
CDR3aa: CASSLAGTRGNTEAFF

abundance: NA
j_gene: TRBJ1-2
d_gene: NA
v_gene: TRBV28
CDR3nt: TGTGCCAGCAGTTGGAGTGACAACAACTATGGCTACACCTTC
CDR3aa: CASSWSDNNYGYTF

abundance: once
j_gene: TRBJ2-3
d_gene: NA
v_gene: TRBV13
CDR3nt: TGTGCCAGCAGCTATACTTCTGGTTGGGAGAGGGGCACAGATACGCAGTATTTT
CDR3aa: CASSYTSGWERGTDTQYF

abundance: once
j_gene: TRBJ2-1
d_gene: NA
v_gene: TRBV3-1
CDR3nt: TGTGCCAGCAGCCAAGATCTCGTGGGAATACAACGGTTCTTC
CDR3aa: CASSQDLVGIQRFF

abundance: NA
j_gene: TRBJ2-5
d_gene: TRBD1
v_gene: TRBV20-1
CDR3nt: TGCAGTGCTTACCAGGGACAGGGAGAGGGAGAGCAGTACTTC
CDR3aa: CSAYQGQGEGEQYF

abundance: once
j_gene: TRBJ2-3
d_gene: NA
v_gene: TRBV2
CDR3nt: TGTGCCAGCAGTGACAGGGATTCTACGCAGTATTTT
CDR3aa: CASSDRDSTQYF

abundance: NA
j_gene: TRBJ2-7
d_gene: TRBD1
v_gene: TRBV6-6
CDR3nt: TGTGCCAGCCTAAGGGACAGGGCAATCTACGAGCAGTACTTC
CDR3aa: CASLRDRAIYEQYF

abundance: once
j_gene: TRBJ1-2
d_gene: TRBD1
v_gene: TRBV5-1
CDR3nt: TGCGCCAGCAGCGAAACGACAGGGTATGAAGGCTACACCTTC
CDR3aa: CASSETTGYEGYTF

abundance: NA
j_gene: TRBJ2-1
d_gene: TRBD1
v_gene: TRBV6-5
CDR3nt: TGTGCCAACAGTTACGGCAATGAGGACAGGGCGAATGAGCAGTTCTTC
CDR3aa: CANSYGNEDRANEQFF

abundance: few
j_gene: TRBJ2-3
d_gene: NA
v_gene: TRBV10-3
CDR3nt: TGTGCCATCAGTGAAGGAGGAGCAGATACGCAGTATTTT
CDR3aa: CAISEGGADTQYF

abundance: few
j_gene: TRBJ2-7
d_gene: NA
v_gene: TRBV9
CDR3nt: TGTGCCAGCAGCGTAGGTGGGGCTACCGAGCAGTACTTC
CDR3aa: CASSVGGATEQYF

abundance: NA
j_gene: TRBJ2-1
d_gene: NA
v_gene: TRBV20-1
CDR3nt: TGCAGTGCTAGAGGGAGGGGGGGCAGGAAGTTCTTC
CDR3aa: CSARGRGGRKFF

abundance: NA
j_gene: TRBJ2-5
d_gene: NA
v_gene: TRBV12-3/TRBV12-4
CDR3nt: TGTGCCAGCAGTTTATTCCTAGCTAGCGTTATTGAGACCCAGTACTTC
CDR3aa: CASSLFLASVIETQYF

abundance: few
j_gene: TRBJ1-1
d_gene: TRBD1
v_gene: TRBV12-3/TRBV12-4
CDR3nt: TGTGCCAGCAGTTTCGGGTATAGGGGGCTAAGTAACACTGAAGCTTTCTTT
CDR3aa: CASSFGYRGLSNTEAFF

abundance: once
j_gene: TRBJ2-7
d_gene: NA
v_gene: TRBV4-2
CDR3nt: TGTGCCAGCAGCCAAGAGGGGCTCGGACTCTACGAGCAGTACTTC
CDR3aa: CASSQEGLGLYEQYF

abundance: NA
j_gene: TRBJ1-1
d_gene: TRBD1
v_gene: TRBV15
CDR3nt: TGTGCCACCAGCGGCGGGACAGGGGAGACTGAAGCTTTCTTT
CDR3aa: CATSGGTGETEAFF

abundance: NA
j_gene: TRBJ1-5
d_gene: NA
v_gene: TRBV24-1
CDR3nt: TGTGCCACCAGTGATTCCCGGGACGGGCTGGGTAGGCCCCAGCATTTT
CDR3aa: CATSDSRDGLGRPQHF

abundance: NA
j_gene: TRBJ2-7
d_gene: TRBD1
v_gene: TRBV3-1
CDR3nt: TGTGCCAGCAACCAAGGGGCAGGGGGCTTTTACGAGCAGTACTTC
CDR3aa: CASNQGAGGFYEQYF

abundance: NA
j_gene: TRBJ1-2
d_gene: TRBD1
v_gene: TRBV7-9
CDR3nt: TGTGCCAGCAGCCGAATGACAGGGTTCTATGGCTACACCTTC
CDR3aa: CASSRMTGFYGYTF

abundance: few
j_gene: TRBJ1-2
d_gene: NA
v_gene: TRBV9
CDR3nt: TGTGCCAGCAGCGTAGACTACAGGGAGGGTCACTATGGCTACACCTTC
CDR3aa: CASSVDYREGHYGYTF

abundance: NA
j_gene: TRBJ2-1
d_gene: TRBD2
v_gene: TRBV4-3
CDR3nt: TGCGCCAGCAGCCAAGTAACCAGCGGGGGACTTGAGGAGCAGTTCTTC
CDR3aa: CASSQVTSGGLEEQFF

abundance: few
j_gene: TRBJ2-5
d_gene: TRBD1
v_gene: TRBV5-1
CDR3nt: TGCGCCAGCAGCTTGGGCGGCCAGGGGGCAGGAGAGACCCAGTACTTC
CDR3aa: CASSLGGQGAGETQYF

abundance: NA
j_gene: TRBJ2-4
d_gene: TRBD2
v_gene: TRBV20-1
CDR3nt: TGCAGTGCTAGAGACCCCTCGGCGGGGGGTAGGGACATTCAGTACTTC
CDR3aa: CSARDPSAGGRDIQYF

abundance: NA
j_gene: TRBJ1-2
d_gene: NA
v_gene: TRBV20-1
CDR3nt: TGCAGTGTTCTGAACAGGGAGAATTGGGGCTACACCTTC
CDR3aa: CSVLNRENWGYTF

abundance: few
j_gene: TRBJ2-5
d_gene: NA
v_gene: TRBV6-5
CDR3nt: TGTGCCAGCAGTTACCCCACGGGACCGGACCGAGGAGGGCAAGAGACCCAGTACTTC
CDR3aa: CASSYPTGPDRGGQETQYF

abundance: NA
j_gene: TRBJ2-1
d_gene: NA
v_gene: TRBV9
CDR3nt: TGTGCCAGCAGCGCCTTGGGCAGGGTAACCTACAATGAGCAGTTCTTC
CDR3aa: CASSALGRVTYNEQFF

abundance: NA
j_gene: TRBJ1-1
d_gene: TRBD1
v_gene: TRBV20-1
CDR3nt: TGCAGTGCTAGAACGACAGGGGGCCCTATCATGAACACTGAAGCTTTCTTT
CDR3aa: CSARTTGGPIMNTEAFF

abundance: few
j_gene: TRBJ2-7
d_gene: TRBD1
v_gene: TRBV6-2/TRBV6-3
CDR3nt: TGTGCCAGCAGCCTACTCGGGGACAGAAACTACGAGCAGTACTTC
CDR3aa: CASSLLGDRNYEQYF

abundance: NA
j_gene: TRBJ1-5
d_gene: TRBD1
v_gene: TRBV24-1
CDR3nt: TGTGCCACCAGTGATGGGACAGGGCATCAGCCCCAGCATTTT
CDR3aa: CATSDGTGHQPQHF

abundance: few
j_gene: TRBJ2-7
d_gene: TRBD1
v_gene: TRBV4-3
CDR3nt: TGCGCCAGCAGCCTGGGAGGGACAGGGATCAACGAGCAGTACTTC
CDR3aa: CASSLGGTGINEQYF

abundance: NA
j_gene: TRBJ2-7
d_gene: NA
v_gene: TRBV4-1
CDR3nt: TGCGCCAGCAGCCAAGAAAGGAGACTGAGCTCCTACGAGCAGTACTTC
CDR3aa: CASSQERRLSSYEQYF

abundance: NA
j_gene: TRBJ2-7
d_gene: TRBD1
v_gene: TRBV24-1
CDR3nt: TGTGCCACCAGTGATGCTCTCGGGACAGGGAACGAGCAGTACTTC
CDR3aa: CATSDALGTGNEQYF

abundance: NA
j_gene: TRBJ2-7
d_gene: NA
v_gene: TRBV3-1
CDR3nt: TGTGCCAGCAGCCAAGAGCCAGGGGAAAGCAACGAGCAGTACTTC
CDR3aa: CASSQEPGESNEQYF

abundance: NA
j_gene: TRBJ1-2
d_gene: NA
v_gene: TRBV6-5
CDR3nt: TGTGCCAGCAGTTACGACAGGAGAGAGAACTATGGCTACACCTTC
CDR3aa: CASSYDRRENYGYTF

abundance: NA
j_gene: TRBJ1-5
d_gene: NA
v_gene: TRBV7-2
CDR3nt: TGTGCCAGCAGCCTCATGGGGCAGCCCAATCAGCCCCAGCATTTT
CDR3aa: CASSLMGQPNQPQHF

abundance: NA
j_gene: TRBJ2-5
d_gene: NA
v_gene: TRBV4-2
CDR3nt: TGTGCCAGCAGCCAAGGCTACAGGACCCAAGAGACCCAGTACTTC
CDR3aa: CASSQGYRTQETQYF

abundance: NA
j_gene: TRBJ1-1
d_gene: NA
v_gene: TRBV7-9
CDR3nt: TGTGCCAGCAGCTCCCGCGCCGACAGTGAAGCTTTCTTT
CDR3aa: CASSSRADSEAFF

abundance: NA
j_gene: TRBJ2-1
d_gene: TRBD2
v_gene: TRBV28
CDR3nt: TGTGCCAGCAGTCCTCGGTTAGGGACTAGCGGGAGCAATGAGCAGTTCTTC
CDR3aa: CASSPRLGTSGSNEQFF

abundance: NA
j_gene: TRBJ1-1
d_gene: NA
v_gene: TRBV12-5
CDR3nt: TGTGCTAGTGGTTTTAGTATGAACACTGAAGCTTTCTTT
CDR3aa: CASGFSMNTEAFF

abundance: few
j_gene: TRBJ2-1
d_gene: NA
v_gene: TRBV12-3/TRBV12-4
CDR3nt: TGTGCCAGCAGTTTAAGGATCAGCTCCGACAATGAGCAGTTCTTC
CDR3aa: CASSLRISSDNEQFF

abundance: NA
j_gene: TRBJ1-2
d_gene: TRBD1
v_gene: TRBV12-3/TRBV12-4
CDR3nt: TGTGCCAGCAGTCAACAACAGGGGTTCTATGGCTACACCTTC
CDR3aa: CASSQQQGFYGYTF

abundance: NA
j_gene: TRBJ2-7
d_gene: NA
v_gene: TRBV9
CDR3nt: TGTGCCAGCAGCGTAGATGAGGAATACTACGAGCAGTACTTC
CDR3aa: CASSVDEEYYEQYF

abundance: NA
j_gene: TRBJ1-2
d_gene: NA
v_gene: TRBV7-9
CDR3nt: TGTGCCAGCAGCCACGACAGTATCCACACCTTC
CDR3aa: CASSHDSIHTF

abundance: once
j_gene: TRBJ2-7
d_gene: NA
v_gene: TRBV2
CDR3nt: TGTGCCAGCAGTTCCAGGGGGACTATGATCCCCTACGAGCAGTACTTC
CDR3aa: CASSSRGTMIPYEQYF

abundance: NA
j_gene: TRBJ2-5
d_gene: TRBD1
v_gene: TRBV7-2
CDR3nt: TGTGCCAGCAGCCCGAGGGGGACAGGAATTCGGTCGGAGACCCAGTACTTC
CDR3aa: CASSPRGTGIRSETQYF

abundance: once
j_gene: TRBJ1-2
d_gene: NA
v_gene: TRBV6-5
CDR3nt: TGTGCCAGTAGCACGGGCGATGGGGGCTATGGCTACACCTTC
CDR3aa: CASSTGDGGYGYTF

abundance: few
j_gene: TRBJ2-5
d_gene: TRBD1
v_gene: TRBV12-3/TRBV12-4
CDR3nt: TGTGCCAGCAGTTTCTGGGACAGGGTGGAGACCCAGTACTTC
CDR3aa: CASSFWDRVETQYF

abundance: NA
j_gene: TRBJ1-2
d_gene: TRBD1
v_gene: TRBV5-1
CDR3nt: TGCGCCAGCAGTCCCGGACAGGGGCCAATTCCCGGCTACACCTTC
CDR3aa: CASSPGQGPIPGYTF

abundance: NA
j_gene: TRBJ2-1
d_gene: NA
v_gene: TRBV29-1
CDR3nt: TGCAGCACCTCGACAGTCCACAATGAGCAGTTCTTC
CDR3aa: CSTSTVHNEQFF